The present T cell receptor (beta chain) was sequenced within a study of TIL therapy for anti-PD-1-resistant metastatic lung cancer. The V end was cut by 2 bases, the J end by 6 bases, with 17 bases between. The germline CDR1 and CDR2 sequences are LGHNA and YNFKEQ. The CDR3 is 15 residues long. This was the immunoSEQ v3 assay. Data came from immunoSEQ multiplex PCR; TCRdb stores just in-frame clones and leaves some out. The sample consists of just under 60,000 clones, around 68% of them appearing once. This clone was observed a few times. Time point given: pre-treatment sample, taken before nivolumab and TIL therapy.

The chain employs TRBV4-2 and TRBJ2-7; no clear D. The sample was blood, taken at baseline. The receptor was derived from a person aged 30 to 80 with non-small cell lung cancer. The CDR3 DNA follows: TGTGCCAGCAGCCAAATTGTCGGGCCTTTTGCCGAGCAGTACTTC. It encodes CASSQIVGPFAEQYF.